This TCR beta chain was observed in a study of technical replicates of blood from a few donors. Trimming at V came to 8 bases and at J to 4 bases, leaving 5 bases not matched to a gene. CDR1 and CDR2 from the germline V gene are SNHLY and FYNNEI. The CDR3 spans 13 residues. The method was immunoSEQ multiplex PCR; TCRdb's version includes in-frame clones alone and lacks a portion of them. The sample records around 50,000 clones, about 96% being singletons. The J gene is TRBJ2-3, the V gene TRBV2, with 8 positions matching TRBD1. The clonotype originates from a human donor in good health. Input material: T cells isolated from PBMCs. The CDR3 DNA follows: TGTGCCAGCCCGGGACAGGCTTCAGATACGCAGTATTTT. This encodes CASPGQASDTQYF.